The present T cell receptor (beta chain) was sequenced within a study of T cells expressing NK-cell markers. TCRdb reanalyzed the 5' RACE reads, giving one entry per CDR3 protein sequence and no DNA. This repertoire includes 450,000 to 600,000 distinct CDR3 sequences. Germline loops: CDR1 MNHEY, CDR2 SVGAGI. The CDR3 is made up of 12 amino acids. This clonotype was sampled from a man between 18 and 35 years old in good health. The sample consisted of blood T cells: a sorted CD56 or NKG2C T cell subset, CD4+ or CD8+ T cells, or bulk PBMC T cells (not recorded which). The chain combines TRBV6-5 with TRBJ2-7. CDR3 region: CASSYDRGEQYF.